This T cell receptor beta chain was documented in a study of OX40 agonist ivuxolimab in advanced cancers. Findings and limits, study-wide: The average count of expanded clones was higher among CD8+ T cells than among CD4+. Among the lowest peripheral clonal expansion occurred in 0.1-3.0 mg/kg partial responders. Part of the nonresponder group also had normalized T-cell clonal expansion that was low.

As concerns this clone: Its antigen is not known.

The CDR3 consists of 14 residues. V was clipped by 7 bases and J by 0 bases, with 11 bases between them. Germline CDR1 is MNHNY and CDR2 is SVGAGI (reference sequence). Data came from immunoSEQ multiplex PCR; TCRdb stores just in-frame clones and leaves some out. The table records around 73,000 clones, 90% of them present only once. Blood samples were obtained at baseline, cycle 4 day 1, and cycle 7 day 1. This TCR was sampled from an adult with an advanced solid tumor such as melanoma, head and neck, liver or kidney cancer. The chain is built from TRBV6-6 and TRBJ2-3; maybe TRBD2 (5 bases). Sequencing was performed on CD4+ or CD8+ T cells sorted from blood, taken in a trial of the OX40 agonist ivuxolimab. Here the CDR3 DNA reads TGTGCCAGCATCGGAGGCCCTAGCACAGATACGCAGTATTTT. Translating it yields CASIGGPSTDTQYF.